The sequence of this TCR beta chain was determined in a study of shared clonotypes between healthy human individuals. In the study overall: Donors were a couple of women and a few men aged 18 to 49.

Under the authors' procedure: ImmunoSEQ sequences covered only the junction and lacked quality scores; filtering therefore differed. Sequenced by immunoSEQ multiplex PCR; TCRdb stores in-frame clones only, minus some. V and J calls and clone size follow that table, whereas D and trimming were derived from the DNA. This sample has some 240,000 clones, with 50% to 75% found just once. General study results and limits: A few donors shared around 5.1% of their naive CD4 clonotypes.

This clone has at least ten counts. Its antigen is not known. The specimen sequenced was memory CD4+ T cells sorted from blood. Specified subset: CD45RA-negative fraction. The TCR originated in a man between 25 and 39 years old in good health.

CDR3 in amino acids: CAWSRGQGIIGNTIYF. Written as DNA, the CDR3 is TGTGCCTGGAGTCGGGGACAGGGGATAATCGGAAACACCATATATTTT. The genes are TRBV30 and TRBJ1-3; 10 positions agree with TRBD1. Trimming at V came to 2 bases and at J to 4 bases, leaving 8 bases not matched to a gene. The CDR3 sequence is 16 residues long. Germline V CDR1 and CDR2: GTSNPN, SVGIG (reference sequence).